Each of the 15 T cell receptor beta chains below was sequenced from the same sample in a study of a mutant IDH1 vaccine in newly diagnosed glioma. Repertoires were generated with immunoSEQ multiplex PCR, while TCRdb's copy carries only in-frame clones and drops some. The table lists 110,000 or so clones, roughly 90% of them singletons. These receptors' targets are unknown. Indicated time point: week 11, during vaccination. Every vaccine dose comprised 300 ug of mutant IDH1 20-mer peptide plus topical imiquimod. Sequenced here: PBMCs, sampled from a glioma patient whose treatment included an IDH1 peptide vaccine. The receptors come from a woman aged 50 to 65 with glioma.

The chain links TRBV28 to TRBJ1-2; D gene ambiguous. V was trimmed by 2 bases and J by 8 bases, leaving 9 bases between them. CDR3 size: 12 residues. Looked up from germline, CDR1 is MDHEN and CDR2 is SYDVKM. The CDR3 loop reads CASSLAGRGYTF. CDR3 nucleotides: TGTGCCAGCAGTTTAGCGGGAAGGGGCTACACCTTC.

V and J are TRBV5-1 and TRBJ2-1; 7 positions agree with TRBD2. CDR1 is SGHRS, CDR2 YFSETQ, per germline. The CDR3 extends over 17 amino acids. Unmatched junction bases numbered 6, after V lost 0 bases and J lost 0 bases. DNA of the CDR3: TGCGCCAGCAGCTTGGTGACTAGCAGTAGCTCCTACAATGAGCAGTTCTTC. Its protein product is CASSLVTSSSSYNEQFF.

V usage is TRBV7-9 and J usage is TRBJ2-1; TRBD2 aligns across 7 bases. This CDR3 contains 16 residues. Trimming took 3 bases from V and 8 from J; bases not matched to a gene: 13. Looked up from germline, CDR1 is SEHNR and CDR2 is FQNEAQ (reference sequence). CDR3 nucleotide sequence: TGTGCCAGCAGCTTTTCCAGCGGGACTACAAGGGATGAGCAGTTCTTC. Protein product: CASSFSSGTTRDEQFF.

This clone was detected a few times. A read error may account for a junction end that differs from germline. This chain's CDR3 is CASSLGTGGHNEQFF. The DNA for the CDR3 is TGTGCTAGCAGCCTAGGGACAGGGGGCCACAATGAGCAGTTCTTC. The rearrangement joins TRBV7-7 to TRBJ2-1, with 12 positions matching TRBD1. This CDR3 spans 15 amino acids. Germline V CDR1 and CDR2: SSHAT, FNYEAQ (reference sequence). Supplemented by reference TRBV7-7 and TRBJ2-1, the full variable domain reads GAGVSQSPRYKVTKRGQDVTLRCDPISSHATLYWYQQALGQGPEFLTYFNYEAQPDKSGLPSDRFSAERPEGSISTLTIQRTEQRDSAMYRCASSLGTGGHNEQFFGPGTRLTVL.

This chain uses TRBV4-1 with TRBJ2-7; D gene ambiguous. V was cut by 0 bases and J by 2 bases, with 11 bases left in between. This CDR3 has 15 residues. Germline assignment: CDR1 MGHRA and CDR2 YSYEKL. The CDR3 region has the DNA TGCGCCAGCAGCCAAGATTACCAGGTGGCCTACGAGCAGTACTTC. This gives the protein CASSQDYQVAYEQYF.

This clone was observed a single time. V is TRBV6-6 and J is TRBJ2-3; TRBD2 matches 14 bases. J lost 3 bases, V lost 10 bases, and 9 bases had no gene match. CDR3 length: 16 amino acids. The germline CDR1 and CDR2 sequences are MNHNY and SVGAGI (reference sequence). The CDR3 nucleotides read TGTGCCATCCCGGGACTAGCGGGAGAGAGGACAGATACGCAGTATTTT. The encoded protein is CAIPGLAGERTDTQYF.

This clone was seen only once. J is TRBJ2-3 and V is TRBV15; 10 bases align to TRBD2. Trimming removed 1 base from V and 3 bases from J; junction bases left unmatched: 7. This CDR3 is 17 amino acids long. Germline CDR1 LNHNV, CDR2 YYDKDF (reference sequence). CDR3 loop: CATSRVKIAGGTDTQYF. CDR3 nucleotide sequence: TGTGCCACCAGCAGAGTTAAAATAGCGGGAGGAACAGATACGCAGTATTTT.

The rearrangement joins TRBV9 to TRBJ2-3; D is undetermined. The germline V gene encodes CDR1 SGDLS and CDR2 YYNGEE. The CDR3 covers 15 residues. The germline V and J ends were trimmed by 0 bases and 1 base, with 9 bases remaining between them. The CDR3 region is CASSVEGRRTDTQYF. The DNA of the CDR3 is TGTGCCAGCAGCGTAGAGGGCAGACGCACAGATACGCAGTATTTT.

This clone was recorded once. The CDR3 DNA reads TGTGCCAGCAGCTTCCCGGGACTAGGAGGCAATGAGCAGTTCTTC. Residues: CASSFPGLGGNEQFF. V is TRBV11-3 and J is TRBJ2-1; TRBD2 aligns across 8 bases. The CDR3 totals 15 residues. The trim removed 3 bases at V and 6 bases at J, leaving 7 bases unmatched. Germline CDR1 is SGHNT and CDR2 is YENEEA.

This chain uses TRBV18 with TRBJ1-5; 7 bases match TRBD1. CDR1 is KGHSH, CDR2 LQKENI, per germline. V gave up 3 bases and J gave up 0 bases; unmatched junction bases: 5. The CDR3 contains 16 residues. CDR3 DNA sequence: TGTGCCAGCTCACCCCCGGGACAGAATAGCAATCAGCCCCAGCATTTT. This sequence encodes CASSPPGQNSNQPQHF.

CDR3: CASSPTGMNTEAFF. In DNA form, the CDR3 reads TGTGCCAGCAGCCCTACAGGGATGAACACTGAAGCTTTCTTT. The rearrangement uses TRBV6-6 and TRBJ1-1; perhaps TRBD1 as D (6 bases). With 6 bases removed from V and 0 bases from J, the gap between germline ends came to 11 bases. There are 14 residues in the CDR3. Germline V gene sequence: CDR1 MNHNY, CDR2 SVGAGI (reference sequence).

This chain uses TRBV5-1 with TRBJ2-3; a weak D match, TRBD1 (6 bases). CDR1 is SGHRS, CDR2 YFSETQ, per germline. V lost 2 bases, J lost 2 bases, and 18 bases lay in between. The CDR3 covers 17 residues. Here the CDR3 reads CASSFNARGLTTDTQYF. CDR3 coding DNA: TGCGCCAGCAGCTTTAACGCCAGGGGCCTAACCACAGATACGCAGTATTTT. Full variable domain (rest looked up from reference TRBV5-1 and TRBJ2-3): KAGVTQTPRYLIKTRGQQVTLSCSPISGHRSVSWYQQTPGQGLQFLFEYFSETQRNKGNFPGRFSGRQFSNSRSEMNVSTLELGDSALYLCASSFNARGLTTDTQYFGPGTRLTVL.

CDR3 loop: CASSPGQSTGYTF. The CDR3, as DNA: TGTGCCAGCAGCCCGGGACAGTCAACGGGCTACACCTTC. The J gene is TRBJ1-2, the V gene TRBV27, with TRBD1 matching over 7 bases. CDR1 is MNHEY and CDR2 is SMNVEV in the germline V gene (reference sequence). The CDR3 is 13 residues long. V trimming: 6 bases; J trimming: 8 bases; junction bases outside the gene matches: 9.

The chain couples TRBV6-5 to TRBJ2-7; D possibly corresponds to TRBD1 (6 bases). The CDR3 loop spans 14 amino acids. V was trimmed by 5 bases and J by 2 bases, leaving 13 bases between them. CDR1 is MNHEY, CDR2 SVGAGI, per germline. The CDR3 here is CASSREGVAYEQYF. CDR3 sequence (DNA): TGTGCCAGCAGTCGTGAGGGGGTTGCCTACGAGCAGTACTTC.

The V and J genes are TRBV2 and TRBJ2-7; 7 nucleotides line up with TRBD1. V was pared by 10 bases and J by 0 bases, with 3 bases of the junction left unmatched. CDR3 length: 12 amino acids. Germline V gene sequence: CDR1 SNHLY, CDR2 FYNNEI. CDR3 sequence (DNA): TGTGCCACTACAGGGGACTCCTACGAGCAGTACTTC. The encoded protein is CATTGDSYEQYF. Supplemented by reference TRBV2 and TRBJ2-7, the full variable domain reads EPEVTQTPSHQVTQMGQEVILRCVPISNHLYFYWYRQILGQKVEFLVSFYNNEISEKSEIFDDQFSVERPDGSNFTLKIRSTKLEDSAMYFCATTGDSYEQYFGPGTRLTVT.